The clone carrying this T cell receptor (beta chain) occurred a few times. Its target is not known. Regions amplified from RNA transcripts were the TCR beta CDR3 regions. With the HTBI primer set, the TCR CDR3 went through a first round of RT-PCR. TCRdb fed the multiplex PCR reads into MiXCR, producing one record per CDR3 protein. This table has about 290,000 distinct CDR3 sequences, 13% to 15% appearing once. Orbital computed tomography and thyroid ultrasound, together with serum TRAb and thyroxine and clinical symptoms, were used for diagnoses. Each 10 ml fresh peripheral blood draw supplied the PBMCs. CDR1 DFQATT and CDR2 SNEGSKA come from the germline V gene (reference sequence). The CDR3 sequence is 13 residues long. V shed 5 bases and J shed 6 bases, with 15 bases lying between them. The record originates from a study of T cells in Graves' hyperthyroidism and ophthalmopathy. As for the study in general: Staff took peripheral blood when the initial diagnosis was made, before any treatment began.

Notes on the study in general: The majority of expanded thyroid clonotypes above 0.001 also appeared in blood.

This receptor was identified in a woman aged 45 to 65 with Graves' hyperthyroidism that later progressed to Graves' ophthalmopathy. The sequenced sample consisted of blood. The chain is built from TRBV20-1 and TRBJ2-3; no clear D gene. CDR3 bases: TGCAGTGCTCCAGGAAGTGGGCACGATACGCAGTATTTT. This sequence encodes CSAPGSGHDTQYF.